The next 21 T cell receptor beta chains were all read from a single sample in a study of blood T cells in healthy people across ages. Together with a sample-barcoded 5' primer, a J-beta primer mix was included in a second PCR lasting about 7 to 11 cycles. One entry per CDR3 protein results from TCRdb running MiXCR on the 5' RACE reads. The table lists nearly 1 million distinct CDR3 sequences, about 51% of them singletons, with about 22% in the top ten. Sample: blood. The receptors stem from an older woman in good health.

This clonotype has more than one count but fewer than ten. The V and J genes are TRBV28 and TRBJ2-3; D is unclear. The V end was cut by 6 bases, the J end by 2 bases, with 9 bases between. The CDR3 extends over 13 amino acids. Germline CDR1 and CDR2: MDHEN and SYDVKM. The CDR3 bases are TGTGCCAGCAGCGGACGGAACACAGATACGCAGTATTTT. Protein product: CASSGRNTDTQYF.

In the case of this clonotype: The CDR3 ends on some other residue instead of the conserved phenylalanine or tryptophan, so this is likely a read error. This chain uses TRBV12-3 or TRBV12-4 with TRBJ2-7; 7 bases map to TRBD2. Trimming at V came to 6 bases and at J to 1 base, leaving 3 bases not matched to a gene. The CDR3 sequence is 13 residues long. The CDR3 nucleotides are TGTGCCAGCAGGGGCGGGAGTTCCTACGAGCAGTACTTA. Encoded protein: CASRGGSSYEQYL.

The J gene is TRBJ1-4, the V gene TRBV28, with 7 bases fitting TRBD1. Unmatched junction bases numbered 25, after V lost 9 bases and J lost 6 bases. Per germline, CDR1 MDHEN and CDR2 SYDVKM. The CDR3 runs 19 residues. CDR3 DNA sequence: TGTGCCAGTTCGCGGAGAACCGACGTATGGGACAGACACGATGAAAAACTGTTTTTT. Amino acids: CASSRRTDVWDRHDEKLFF.

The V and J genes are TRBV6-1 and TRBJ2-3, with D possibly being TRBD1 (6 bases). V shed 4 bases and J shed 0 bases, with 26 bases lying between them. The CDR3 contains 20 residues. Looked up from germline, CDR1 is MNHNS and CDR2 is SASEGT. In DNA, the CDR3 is TGTGCCAGCAGTGTGGACAGAGTGGGAGTCGCGGACAGAAGCACAGATACGCAGTATTTT. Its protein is CASSVDRVGVADRSTDTQYF.

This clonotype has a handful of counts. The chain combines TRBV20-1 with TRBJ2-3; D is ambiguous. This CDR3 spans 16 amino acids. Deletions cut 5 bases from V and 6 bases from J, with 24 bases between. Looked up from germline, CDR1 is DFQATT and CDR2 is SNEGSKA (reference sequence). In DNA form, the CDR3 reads TGCAGTGCTCCTACCCCTCCTGTACCCCGACGGGATACGCAGTATTTT. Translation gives CSAPTPPVPRRDTQYF.

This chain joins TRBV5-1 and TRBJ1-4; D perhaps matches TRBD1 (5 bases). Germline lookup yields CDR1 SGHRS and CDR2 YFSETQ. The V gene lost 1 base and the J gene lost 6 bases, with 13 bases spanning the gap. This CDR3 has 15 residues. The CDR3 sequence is CASSLSGAVDEKLFF. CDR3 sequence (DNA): TGCGCCAGCAGCTTGAGTGGGGCGGTTGATGAAAAACTGTTTTTT. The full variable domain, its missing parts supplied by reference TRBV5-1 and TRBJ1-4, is KAGVTQTPRYLIKTRGQQVTLSCSPISGHRSVSWYQQTPGQGLQFLFEYFSETQRNKGNFPGRFSGRQFSNSRSEMNVSTLELGDSALYLCASSLSGAVDEKLFFGSGTQLSVL.

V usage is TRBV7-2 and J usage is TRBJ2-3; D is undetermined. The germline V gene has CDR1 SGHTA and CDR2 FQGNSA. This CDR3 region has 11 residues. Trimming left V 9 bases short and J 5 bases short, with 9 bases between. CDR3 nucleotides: TGTGCCAGACGGGCGTTAGATACGCAGTATTTT. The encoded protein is CARRALDTQYF.

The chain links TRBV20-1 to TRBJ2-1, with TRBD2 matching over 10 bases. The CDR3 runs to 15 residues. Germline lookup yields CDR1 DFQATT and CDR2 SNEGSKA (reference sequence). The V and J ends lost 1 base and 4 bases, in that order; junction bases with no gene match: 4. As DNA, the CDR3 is TGCAGTGCTAGAGGGAGCGGGAGGGGATACAATGAGCAGTTCTTC. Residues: CSARGSGRGYNEQFF.

Here the CDR3 reads CSASFGAYNEQFF. Here the CDR3 DNA reads TGCAGTGCCAGCTTCGGAGCCTACAATGAGCAGTTCTTC. The rearrangement joins TRBV20-1 to TRBJ2-1; D is unresolved. Germline V lookup: CDR1 DFQATT, CDR2 SNEGSKA (reference sequence). The V gene lost 6 bases and the J gene lost 2 bases, with 11 bases spanning the gap. The CDR3 is 13 residues long.

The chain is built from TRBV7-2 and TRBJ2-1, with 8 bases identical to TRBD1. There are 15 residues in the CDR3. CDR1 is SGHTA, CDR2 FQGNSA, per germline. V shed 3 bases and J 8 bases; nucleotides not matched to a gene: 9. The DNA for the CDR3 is TGTGCCAGCAGCTTCAGTCAGGGGGCGTTCGATGAGCAGTTCTTC. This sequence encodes CASSFSQGAFDEQFF.

The CDR3 is CASSGHRDYSYNEQFF. In nucleotides, the CDR3 is TGTGCCAGCAGCGGTCATAGGGACTACAGCTACAATGAGCAGTTCTTC. The rearrangement links TRBV28 to TRBJ2-1, with 7 bases lining up with TRBD2. The germline CDR1 and CDR2 sequences are MDHEN and SYDVKM. V shed 6 bases, J shed 3 bases, and the junction held 11 bases outside the gene matches. The CDR3 is 16 amino acids.

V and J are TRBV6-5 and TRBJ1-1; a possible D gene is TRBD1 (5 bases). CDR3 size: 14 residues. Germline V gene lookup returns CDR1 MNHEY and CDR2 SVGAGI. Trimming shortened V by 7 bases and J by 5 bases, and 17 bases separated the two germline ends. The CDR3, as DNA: TGTGCCAGCATCCTAGGACGGGGGGGAACTGAAGCTTTCTTT. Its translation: CASILGRGGTEAFF.

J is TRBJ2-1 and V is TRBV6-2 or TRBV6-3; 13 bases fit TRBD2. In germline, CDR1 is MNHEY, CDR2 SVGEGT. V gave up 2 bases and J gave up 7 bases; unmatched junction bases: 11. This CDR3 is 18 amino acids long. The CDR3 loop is CASSYLWTSGRLVNEQFF. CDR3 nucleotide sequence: TGTGCCAGCAGTTACCTATGGACTAGCGGGAGACTAGTGAATGAGCAGTTCTTC.

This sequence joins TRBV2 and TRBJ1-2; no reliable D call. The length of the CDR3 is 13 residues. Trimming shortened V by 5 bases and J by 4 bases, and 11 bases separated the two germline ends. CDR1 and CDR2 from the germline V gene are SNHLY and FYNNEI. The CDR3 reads CASSTTPIYGYTF. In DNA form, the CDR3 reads TGTGCCAGCAGTACGACACCGATCTATGGCTACACCTTC.

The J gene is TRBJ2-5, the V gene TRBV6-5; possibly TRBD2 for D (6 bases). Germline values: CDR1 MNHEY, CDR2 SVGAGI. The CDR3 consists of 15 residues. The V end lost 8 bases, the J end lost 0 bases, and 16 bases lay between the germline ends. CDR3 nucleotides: TGTGCCAGCGGGGCGGGACTCATGTACCAAGAGACCCAGTACTTC. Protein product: CASGAGLMYQETQYF.

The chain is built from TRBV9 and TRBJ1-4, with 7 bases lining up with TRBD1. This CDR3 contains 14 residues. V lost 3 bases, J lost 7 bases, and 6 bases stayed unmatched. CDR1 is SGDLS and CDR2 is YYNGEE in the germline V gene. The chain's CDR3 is CASSEDRAAEKLFF. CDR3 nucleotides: TGTGCCAGCAGCGAAGACAGGGCGGCTGAAAAACTGTTTTTT.

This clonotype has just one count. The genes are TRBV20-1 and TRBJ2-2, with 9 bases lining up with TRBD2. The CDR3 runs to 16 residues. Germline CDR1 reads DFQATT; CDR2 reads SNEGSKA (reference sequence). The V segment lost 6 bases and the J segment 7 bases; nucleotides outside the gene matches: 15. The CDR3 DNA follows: TGCAGTGCAGAGAGTAATAGCGGGAGAAAGCTCGGGGAGCTGTTTTTT. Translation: CSAESNSGRKLGELFF.

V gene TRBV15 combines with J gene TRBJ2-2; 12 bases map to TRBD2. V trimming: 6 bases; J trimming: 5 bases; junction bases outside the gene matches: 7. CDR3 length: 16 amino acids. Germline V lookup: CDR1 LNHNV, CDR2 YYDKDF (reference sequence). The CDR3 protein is CATRGLAGLGTGELFF. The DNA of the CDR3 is TGTGCCACCAGAGGACTAGCGGGATTGGGGACCGGGGAGCTGTTTTTT.

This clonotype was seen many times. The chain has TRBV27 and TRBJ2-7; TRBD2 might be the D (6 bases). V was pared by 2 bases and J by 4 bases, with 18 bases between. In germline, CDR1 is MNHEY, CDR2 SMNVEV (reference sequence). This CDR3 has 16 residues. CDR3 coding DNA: TGTGCCAGCAGTTTAGTTATCGGGAGCATGCCGTACGAGCAGTACTTC. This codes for CASSLVIGSMPYEQYF.

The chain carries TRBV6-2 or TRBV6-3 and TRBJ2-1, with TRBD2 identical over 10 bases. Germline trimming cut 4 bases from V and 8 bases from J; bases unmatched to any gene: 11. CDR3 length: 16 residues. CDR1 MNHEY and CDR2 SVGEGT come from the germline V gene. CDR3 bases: TGTGCCAGCAGTTTGTCTCCGGGACTAGCGTGGGATGAGCAGTTCTTC. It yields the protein CASSLSPGLAWDEQFF.

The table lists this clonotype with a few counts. Here the CDR3 reads CASSLGMETQYF. CDR3 in DNA: TGTGCCAGCAGTTTAGGGATGGAGACCCAGTACTTC. V and J are TRBV12-3 or TRBV12-4 and TRBJ2-5; the D is unclear. The length of the CDR3 is 12 residues. Trimming left V 1 base short and J 5 bases short, with 5 bases between.